In its sample, the clone carrying this T cell receptor (beta chain) was seen many times. The CDR3 extends 3 residues past the end of the read, so its final part is completed from the germline J gene. This record belongs to a study of T cell clonality in common variable immunodeficiency. The CDR3 covers 15 residues. Germline V gene lookup returns CDR1 SSHAT and CDR2 FNYEAQ (reference sequence). V lost 5 bases and J lost 7, with 17 bases in between. Measured with immunoSEQ multiplex PCR; TCRdb has only the in-frame clones, and not every one. The sample gives about 60,000 clones, none seen only once, and the top ten clones hold about 1.8%.

The chain uses TRBV7-7 and TRBJ2-2; maybe TRBD1 (6 bases). Sequencing used peripheral blood mononuclear cells. The receptor was isolated from a person between 18 and 75 years old in good health. The CDR3 here is CASSAGPQGGGELFF. CDR3 bases read: TGTGCCAGCAGCGCCGGGCCCCAAGGGGGCGGGGAG.